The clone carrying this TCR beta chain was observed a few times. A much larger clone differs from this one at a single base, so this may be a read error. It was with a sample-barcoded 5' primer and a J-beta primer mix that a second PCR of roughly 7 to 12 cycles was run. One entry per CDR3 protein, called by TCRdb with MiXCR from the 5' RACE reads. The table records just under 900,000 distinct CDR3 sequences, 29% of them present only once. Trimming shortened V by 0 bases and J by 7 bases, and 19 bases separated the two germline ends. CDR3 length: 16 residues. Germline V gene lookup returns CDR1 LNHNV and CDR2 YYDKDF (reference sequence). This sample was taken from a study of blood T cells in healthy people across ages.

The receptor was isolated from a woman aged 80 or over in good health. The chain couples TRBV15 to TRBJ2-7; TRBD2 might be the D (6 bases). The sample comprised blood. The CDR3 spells CATSRDTGDYPREQYF. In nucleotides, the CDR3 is TGTGCCACCAGCAGAGATACGGGGGATTATCCGCGAGAGCAGTACTTC.